This T cell receptor beta chain was found in a study of T cell responses to AZD1222 COVID-19 vaccine. Only in-frame clones appear in the TCRdb table, and some are missing; sequencing was by immunoSEQ multiplex PCR. The sample lists roughly 99,000 clones; roughly 87% were seen once. Concerning this clone: No antigen is known for it.

Trimming cost V 0 bases and J 7 bases; bases outside gene matches: 6. The CDR3 length is 16 residues. CDR1 is LGHNA, CDR2 YNFKEQ, per germline. Second doses at about 4 or about 12 weeks were pooled. Study-wide points: An increase in Spike-specific TCR breadth and depth was observed after two AZD1222 doses. The CD4 TCRs associated with vaccination extended across spike and predominated at 160-218 and 743-854. At baseline, seropositivity was found in only 5 to 7 AZD1222 recipients.

The sample was peripheral blood, taken 28 days after the second AZD1222 dose. The chain uses TRBV4-2 and TRBJ2-5; TRBD2 matches 12 bases. This TCR derives from an adult who received the AZD1222 COVID-19 vaccine. The CDR3 DNA is TGTGCCAGCAGCCAAGATAAGACTAGCGGGGGTAGGACCCAGTACTTC. As protein: CASSQDKTSGGRTQYF.